Listed here is a single T cell receptor (beta chain). Its target is not known. This record comes from a study of cytomegalovirus exposure and HLA in healthy donors. CDR1 and CDR2 (germline): MNHNS, SASEGT. This CDR3 has 15 residues. With 10 bases removed from V and 1 base from J, the gap between germline ends came to 17 bases. Study-level results: Several of the most significant clusters appeared, in a later analysis, to be linked to common viral pathogens. Later on, an analysis showed TCR association rates differing by HLA locus, with DRB1 the most and HLA-C the fewest.

The primer mix had 60 Vbeta and 13 Jbeta primers. Assay used: immunoSEQ multiplex PCR; TCRdb lists only in-frame clones, some missing. The sample yields about 110,000 clones, approximately 72% seen once. This receptor was taken from a man younger than 40 in good health and CMV-seronegative. Input material: PBMCs. The chain couples TRBV6-1 to TRBJ2-4; a weak D match, TRBD1 (6 bases). CDR3 amino acids: CATYPGTPAKNIQYF. In DNA, the CDR3 is TGTGCCACCTACCCAGGGACACCCGCCAAAAACATTCAGTACTTC.